These 9 T cell receptor beta chains were sequenced from one sample in a study of cytomegalovirus exposure and HLA in healthy donors. PCR employed 60 Vbeta and 13 Jbeta primers. Assay: immunoSEQ multiplex PCR; the TCRdb copy retains only in-frame clones and omits some. The table shows about 150,000 clones, with over 70% occurring only once. Sequencing input: PBMCs. These receptors came from a man aged 25 to 40 in good health and CMV-seropositive.

In DNA form, the CDR3 reads TGTGCCAGTAGTAGGAGGACAGGTGGTAGCAATCAGCCCCAGCATTTT. Translation gives CASSRRTGGSNQPQHF. The V and J genes are TRBV19 and TRBJ1-5; 7 bases agree with TRBD1. Unmatched junction bases numbered 6, after V lost 4 bases and J lost 0 bases. Germline V gene data show CDR1 as LNHDA and CDR2 as SQIVND (reference sequence). This CDR3 spans 16 amino acids.

The V call is TRBV6-1, the J call TRBJ1-2; 7 bases fit TRBD1. V trimming: 8 bases; J trimming: 5 bases; junction bases outside the gene matches: 11. This CDR3 is 14 amino acids long. The germline gives CDR1 MNHNS, CDR2 SASEGT. CDR3 protein: CASGRTGAPYGYTF. CDR3 DNA: TGTGCCAGCGGAAGAACAGGGGCCCCATATGGCTACACCTTC.

The rearrangement links TRBV30 to TRBJ2-6; D may be TRBD1 (5 bases). Trimming removed 7 bases at V and 0 bases at J, with 10 bases between. CDR1 and CDR2 (germline): GTSNPN, SVGIG (reference sequence). The length of the CDR3 is 14 residues. The DNA for the CDR3 is TGTGCCTTAAGACAGATCTCTGGGGCCAACGTCCTGACTTTC. It yields the protein CALRQISGANVLTF.

This clone was seen a handful of times. The chain combines TRBV5-8 with TRBJ2-7, with D tentatively TRBD1 (6 bases). The CDR3 consists of 14 residues. Germline CDR1 reads SGHTS; CDR2 reads YDEGEE. The V end was cut by 0 bases, the J end by 6 bases, with 13 bases between. The CDR3 loop reads CASSLAVTGPEQYF. Here the CDR3 DNA reads TGTGCCAGCAGCTTGGCCGTCACAGGGCCCGAGCAGTACTTC.

This sequence joins TRBV28 and TRBJ1-5, with TRBD1 matching over 12 bases. Per the germline V gene, CDR1 is MDHEN and CDR2 is SYDVKM. V was clipped by 6 bases and J by 6 bases; unmatched bases: 9. This CDR3 comprises 16 residues. The CDR3: CASRWDRGQGVQPQHF. As DNA, the CDR3 is TGTGCCAGCAGATGGGACAGGGGGCAGGGCGTTCAGCCCCAGCATTTT.

This clone was found a few times. This rearrangement joins TRBV7-2 to TRBJ2-7; 8 bases align to TRBD1. The V gene end was trimmed by 5 bases and the J gene end by 3 bases; junction bases not matched to a gene: 3. The CDR3 contains 13 residues. Germline loops: CDR1 SGHTA, CDR2 FQGNSA. The CDR3 DNA sequence: TGTGCCAGCAGCGCCGACAGGGGCTACGAGCAGTACTTC. This translates into CASSADRGYEQYF.

The rearrangement links TRBV18 to TRBJ2-7, with 10 positions matching TRBD1. V shed 5 bases, J shed 0 bases, and the junction held 4 bases outside the gene matches. From germline, CDR1 is KGHSH and CDR2 LQKENI. The CDR3 sequence is 15 residues long. CDR3 coding DNA: TGTGCCAGCTCAACCCGGGACAGGGGCTCCTACGAGCAGTACTTC. Translating it yields CASSTRDRGSYEQYF. Filled out from reference TRBV18 and TRBJ2-7, the complete variable domain reads NAGVMQNPRHLVRRRGQEARLRCSPMKGHSHVYWYRQLPEEGLKFMVYLQKENIIDESGMPKERFSAEFPKEGPSILRIQQVVRGDSAAYFCASSTRDRGSYEQYFGPGTRLTVT.

V is TRBV29-1 and J is TRBJ2-5; 7 bases are shared with TRBD2. This CDR3 contains 15 residues. CDR1 is SQVTM, CDR2 ANQGSEA, per germline. Trimming removed 7 bases from V and 2 bases from J; junction bases left unmatched: 13. The CDR3 sequence: CSAAGLAVKQETQYF. In DNA, the CDR3 is TGCAGCGCCGCCGGGCTAGCGGTAAAACAAGAGACCCAGTACTTC.

In its sample, this clone was seen once. The chain employs TRBV2 and TRBJ2-7; weak D call: TRBD2 (5 bases). The V end lost 3 bases, the J end lost 5 bases, and 14 bases lay between the germline ends. The CDR3 loop spans 14 amino acids. CDR1 SNHLY and CDR2 FYNNEI come from the germline V gene. CDR3 nucleotide sequence: TGTGCCAGCAGTGAGGGCCCGGGGATCCACGAGCAGTACTTC. Amino acids: CASSEGPGIHEQYF. The whole variable domain, filled in from reference TRBV2 and TRBJ2-7, reads EPEVTQTPSHQVTQMGQEVILRCVPISNHLYFYWYRQILGQKVEFLVSFYNNEISEKSEIFDDQFSVERPDGSNFTLKIRSTKLEDSAMYFCASSEGPGIHEQYFGPGTRLTVT.